This T cell receptor beta chain was identified during a study of cytomegalovirus exposure and HLA in healthy donors. Findings and limits, study-wide: CMV serostatus stood as the only immune exposure information on hand. Some V segments could not be told apart, so they were left out, TRBV6-2 and TRBV6-3 among them. In a later analysis, productive TCRs from donors in an Asian-associated ancestry cluster reportedly carried fewer N-insertions than the cohort mean.

The CDR3 is 16 amino acids. The germline gives CDR1 SGHRS, CDR2 YFSETQ. V was trimmed by 2 bases and J by 0 bases, leaving 12 bases between them. Amplification used 60 Vbeta primers and 13 Jbeta primers. The assay was immunoSEQ multiplex PCR, and TCRdb's table has in-frame clones only and misses some. The sample contains 110,000 to 150,000 clones, around 84% of which appear only once. Concerning this clone: Its specificity is not known.

The TCR originated in a boy between 2 and 15 years old in good health and CMV-seronegative. The sequencing input was PBMCs. V usage is TRBV5-1 and J usage is TRBJ2-1, with unresolved D. The CDR3 spells CASSFGQLSSYNEQFF. In nucleotides, the CDR3 is TGCGCCAGCAGCTTTGGGCAGCTAAGCTCCTACAATGAGCAGTTCTTC.